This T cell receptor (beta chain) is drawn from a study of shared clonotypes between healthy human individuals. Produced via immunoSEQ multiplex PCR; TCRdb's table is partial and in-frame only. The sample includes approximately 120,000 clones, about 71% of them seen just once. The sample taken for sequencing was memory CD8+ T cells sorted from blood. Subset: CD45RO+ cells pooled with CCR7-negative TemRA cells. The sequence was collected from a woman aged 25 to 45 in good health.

The CDR3 nucleotides read TGTGCCAGCAGTGAAAAGGGCGGCCCTAGCACAGATACGCAGTATTTT. It is translated as CASSEKGGPSTDTQYF. The chain carries TRBV25-1 and TRBJ2-3; D uncertain. The germline CDR1 and CDR2 sequences are MGHDK and SYGVNS. Trimming took off 2 bases at V and 0 bases at J, with 12 bases between the two ends. The CDR3 is made up of 16 amino acids.